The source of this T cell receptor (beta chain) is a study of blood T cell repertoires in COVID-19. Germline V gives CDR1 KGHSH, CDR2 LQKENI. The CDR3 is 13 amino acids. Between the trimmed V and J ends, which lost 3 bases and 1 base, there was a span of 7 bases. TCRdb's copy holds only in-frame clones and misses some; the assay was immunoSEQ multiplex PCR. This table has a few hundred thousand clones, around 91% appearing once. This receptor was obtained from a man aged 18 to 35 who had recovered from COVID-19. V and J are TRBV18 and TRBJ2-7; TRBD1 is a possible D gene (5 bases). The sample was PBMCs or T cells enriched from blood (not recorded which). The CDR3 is CASSPTESYEQYF. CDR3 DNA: TGTGCCAGCTCACCGACAGAGTCCTACGAGCAGTACTTC.